Following are 4 T cell receptor beta chains from one sample sequenced in a study of naive and memory T cell subsets. Both TRBC1 and TRBC2 were covered by a beta constant-region primer of two equimolar oligonucleotides. The ligated cDNA underwent four PCR rounds using SP2 and nested alpha and beta constant-region primers. Using its own MiXCR run on the UMI-ligation and nested PCR reads, TCRdb lists one record per CDR3 protein. The top ten hold less than 1% of the sample, which has around 110,000 distinct CDR3 sequences, 30% to 45% seen once. Sequenced input: central memory CD4+ T cells from blood. These receptors were taken from a human donor in good health.

This chain joins TRBV9 and TRBJ2-1; D remains ambiguous. V lost 4 bases and J lost 9, with 8 bases in between. Germline V gives CDR1 SGDLS, CDR2 YYNGEE. This CDR3 region has 11 residues. The CDR3 nucleotides read TGTGCCAGCAGCTTCCTAAGTGAGCAGTTCTTC. This codes for CASSFLSEQFF. The complete variable domain, with remaining parts taken from reference TRBV9 and TRBJ2-1, reads DSGVTQTPKHLITATGQRVTLRCSPRSGDLSVYWYQQSLDQGLQFLIQYYNGEERAKGNILERFSAQQFPDLHSELNLSSLELGDSALYFCASSFLSEQFFGPGTRLTVL.

This clonotype has more than one count but fewer than ten. The gene calls are TRBV23-1 and TRBJ2-3, with 8 bases aligning to TRBD2. TRBV23-1 is filed as an ORF, its function uncertain. The CDR3 length is 18 residues. V trimming: 2 bases; J trimming: 1 base; junction bases outside the gene matches: 11. The CDR3 sequence is CASSQGAGGLVGTDTQYF. The CDR3 region has the DNA TGCGCCAGCAGTCAAGGGGCGGGAGGACTCGTAGGCACAGATACGCAGTATTTT.

This clonotype has more than one count but fewer than ten. The rearrangement joins TRBV19 to TRBJ2-3; 7 bases are a match to TRBD1. J was trimmed by 2 bases and V by 6 bases; bases with no gene match: 5. The CDR3 is 14 amino acids. CDR1 and CDR2 from the germline V gene are LNHDA and SQIVND (reference sequence). The chain's CDR3 is CASRDRLNTDTQYF. In nucleotides, the CDR3 is TGTGCCAGTAGGGACAGGCTTAACACAGATACGCAGTATTTT.

In its sample, this clonotype was seen a few times. J is TRBJ2-7 and V is TRBV7-9, with 10 nucleotides matching TRBD1. V lost 7 bases to trimming and J lost 5 bases; unmatched junction nucleotides: 8. Germline V gene sequence: CDR1 SEHNR, CDR2 FQNEAQ (reference sequence). The length of the CDR3 is 14 residues. The CDR3 bases are TGTGCCAGCACCCGAGGGACAGGGGCTCACGAGCAGTACTTC. It encodes CASTRGTGAHEQYF.